This T cell receptor beta chain was documented in a study of PD-L1 blockade in urothelial cancer. Time point here: pretreatment peripheral blood. In each PCR, synthetic TCR analog templates were spiked in. Assay: immunoSEQ multiplex PCR; the TCRdb copy retains only in-frame clones and omits some. The sample records 45,000 to 50,000 clones, about four fifths being singletons. This clonotype originated in a man between 65 and 79 years old with urothelial cancer. This specimen consisted of PBMCs, obtained around atezolizumab (anti-PD-L1) treatment.

CDR3 nucleotide sequence: TGCGCCAGCAGCTTGAGACAGGTTGCAACTAATGAAAAACTGTTTTTT. It codes for CASSLRQVATNEKLFF. This chain uses TRBV5-1 with TRBJ1-4; a possible D gene is TRBD1 (6 bases). The CDR3 is made up of 16 amino acids. V lost 1 base, J lost 0 bases, and 10 bases lay in between. Per the germline V gene, CDR1 is SGHRS and CDR2 is YFSETQ.